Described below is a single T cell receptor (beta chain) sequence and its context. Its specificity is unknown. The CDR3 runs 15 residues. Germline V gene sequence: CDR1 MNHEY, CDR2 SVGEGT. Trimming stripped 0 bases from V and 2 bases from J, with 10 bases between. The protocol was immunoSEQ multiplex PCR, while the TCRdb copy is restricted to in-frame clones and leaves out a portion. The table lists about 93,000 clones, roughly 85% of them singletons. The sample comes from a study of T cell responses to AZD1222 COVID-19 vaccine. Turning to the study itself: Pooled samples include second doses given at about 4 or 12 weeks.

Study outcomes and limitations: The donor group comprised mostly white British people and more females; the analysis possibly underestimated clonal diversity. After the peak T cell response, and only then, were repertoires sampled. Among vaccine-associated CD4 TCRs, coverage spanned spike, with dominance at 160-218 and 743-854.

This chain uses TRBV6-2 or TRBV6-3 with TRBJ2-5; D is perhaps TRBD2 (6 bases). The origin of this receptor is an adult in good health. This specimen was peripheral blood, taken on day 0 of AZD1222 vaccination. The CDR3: CASSYSTAGQETQYF. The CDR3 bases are TGTGCCAGCAGTTACTCGACGGCGGGGCAAGAGACCCAGTACTTC.